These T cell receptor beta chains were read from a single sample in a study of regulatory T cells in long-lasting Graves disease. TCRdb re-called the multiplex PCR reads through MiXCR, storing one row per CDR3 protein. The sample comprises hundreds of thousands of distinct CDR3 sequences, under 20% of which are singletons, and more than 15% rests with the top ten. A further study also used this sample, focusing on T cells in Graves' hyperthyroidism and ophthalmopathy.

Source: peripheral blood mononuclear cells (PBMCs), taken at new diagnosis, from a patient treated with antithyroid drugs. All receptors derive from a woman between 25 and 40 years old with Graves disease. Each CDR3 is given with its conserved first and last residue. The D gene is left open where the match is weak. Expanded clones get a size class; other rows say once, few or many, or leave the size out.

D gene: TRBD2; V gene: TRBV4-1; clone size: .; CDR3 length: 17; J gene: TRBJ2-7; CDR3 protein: CASSQVGLAGGPYEQYF; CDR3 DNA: TGCGCCAGCAGCCAAGTGGGACTAGCGGGAGGGCCCTACGAGCAGTACTTC
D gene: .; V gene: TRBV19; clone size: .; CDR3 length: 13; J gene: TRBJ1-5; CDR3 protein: CASCPGIYQPQHF; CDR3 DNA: TGTGCCAGTTGCCCAGGGATTTATCAGCCCCAGCATTTT
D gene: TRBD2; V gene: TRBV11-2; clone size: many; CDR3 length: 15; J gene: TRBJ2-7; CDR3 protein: CASSLDLAGAPEQYF; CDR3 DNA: TGTGCCAGCAGCTTAGACCTAGCGGGAGCACCCGAGCAGTACTTC
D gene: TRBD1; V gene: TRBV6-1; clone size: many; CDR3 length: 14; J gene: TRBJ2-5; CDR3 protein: CASSMTGSAETQYF; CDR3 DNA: TGTGCCAGCAGCATGACAGGGAGTGCGGAGACCCAGTACTTC
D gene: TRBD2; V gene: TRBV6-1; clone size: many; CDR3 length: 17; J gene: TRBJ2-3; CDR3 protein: CASSELAGGPSTDTQYF; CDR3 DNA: TGTGCCAGCAGTGAGCTAGCGGGAGGACCTAGCACAGATACGCAGTATTTT
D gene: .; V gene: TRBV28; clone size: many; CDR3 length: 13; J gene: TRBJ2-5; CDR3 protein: CASSLGGAETQYF; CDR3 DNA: TGTGCCAGCAGCTTAGGAGGTGCGGAGACCCAGTACTTC
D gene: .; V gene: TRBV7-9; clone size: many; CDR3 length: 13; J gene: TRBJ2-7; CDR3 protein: CASSRQQDDEQYF; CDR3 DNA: TGTGCCAGCAGCCGTCAACAGGATGACGAGCAGTACTTC
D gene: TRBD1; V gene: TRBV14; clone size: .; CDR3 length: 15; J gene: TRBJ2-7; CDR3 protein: CASSHGTGGLYEQYF; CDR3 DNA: TGTGCCAGCAGTCACGGGACAGGGGGCCTTTACGAGCAGTACTTC
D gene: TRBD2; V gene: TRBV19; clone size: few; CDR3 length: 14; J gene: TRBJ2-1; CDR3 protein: CASSKTSGYNEQFF; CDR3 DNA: TGTGCCAGTAGTAAGACTAGCGGCTACAATGAGCAGTTCTTC
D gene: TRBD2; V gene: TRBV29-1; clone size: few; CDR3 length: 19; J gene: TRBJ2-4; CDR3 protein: CSVEMVGLAGVRAKNIQYF; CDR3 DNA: TGCAGCGTTGAAATGGTCGGACTAGCGGGAGTTCGAGCCAAAAACATTCAGTACTTC
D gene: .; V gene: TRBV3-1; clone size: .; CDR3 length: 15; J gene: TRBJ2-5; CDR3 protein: CASSQPTAVGETQYF; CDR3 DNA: TGTGCCAGCAGCCAACCCACAGCAGTGGGCGAGACCCAGTACTTC
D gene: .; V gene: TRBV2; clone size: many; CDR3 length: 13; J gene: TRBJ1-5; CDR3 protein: CASKTGSKQPQHF; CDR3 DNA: TGTGCCAGCAAAACAGGGTCAAAACAGCCCCAGCATTTT
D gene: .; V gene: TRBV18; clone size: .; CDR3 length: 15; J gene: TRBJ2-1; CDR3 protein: CASSPLGGDYNEQFF; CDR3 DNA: TGTGCCAGCTCACCCCTGGGGGGCGACTACAATGAGCAGTTCTTC
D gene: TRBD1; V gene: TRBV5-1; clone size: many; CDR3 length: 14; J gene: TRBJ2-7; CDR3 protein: CASSSGQPPYEQYF; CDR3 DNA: TGCGCCAGCAGCTCGGGACAGCCACCCTACGAGCAGTACTTC
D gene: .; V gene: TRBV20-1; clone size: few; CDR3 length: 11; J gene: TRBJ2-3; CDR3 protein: CSATGADTQYF; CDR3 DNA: TGCAGTGCTACAGGGGCAGATACGCAGTATTTT
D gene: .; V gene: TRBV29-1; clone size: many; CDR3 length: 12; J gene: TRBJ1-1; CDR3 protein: CSVGPQGIEAFF; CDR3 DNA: TGCAGCGTTGGTCCTCAGGGTATCGAAGCTTTCTTT
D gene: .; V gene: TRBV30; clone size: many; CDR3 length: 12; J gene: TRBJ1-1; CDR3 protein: CACLGLSTEAFF; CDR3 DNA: TGTGCCTGTCTGGGACTGAGCACTGAAGCTTTCTTT
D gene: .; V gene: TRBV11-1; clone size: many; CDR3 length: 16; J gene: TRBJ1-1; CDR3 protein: CASSLWAANTNTEAFF; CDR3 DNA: TGTGCCAGCAGCTTATGGGCAGCTAATACGAACACTGAAGCTTTCTTT
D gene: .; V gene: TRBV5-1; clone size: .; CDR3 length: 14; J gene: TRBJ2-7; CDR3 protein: CASSLRVSSYEQYF; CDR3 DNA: TGCGCCAGCAGCTTACGGGTCAGCTCCTACGAGCAGTACTTC
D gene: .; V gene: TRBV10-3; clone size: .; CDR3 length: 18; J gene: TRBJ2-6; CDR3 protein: CAISDPWGRSSGANVLTF; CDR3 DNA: TGTGCCATCAGTGACCCATGGGGACGGAGCTCTGGGGCCAACGTCCTGACTTTC
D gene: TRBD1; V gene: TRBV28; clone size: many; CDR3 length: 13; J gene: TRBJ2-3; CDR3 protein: CASRRTGADTQYF; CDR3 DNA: TGTGCCAGCAGGCGGACAGGGGCAGATACGCAGTATTTT
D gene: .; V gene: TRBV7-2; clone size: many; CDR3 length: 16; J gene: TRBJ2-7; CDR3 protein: CASSSLGGSVSYEQYF; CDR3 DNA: TGTGCCAGCAGCTCCCTGGGGGGAAGCGTCTCCTACGAGCAGTACTTC
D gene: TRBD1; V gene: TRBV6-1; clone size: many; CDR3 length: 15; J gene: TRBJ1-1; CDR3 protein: CASSLGNDRDTEAFF; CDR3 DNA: TGTGCCAGCAGTCTAGGGAACGACAGGGACACTGAAGCTTTCTTT
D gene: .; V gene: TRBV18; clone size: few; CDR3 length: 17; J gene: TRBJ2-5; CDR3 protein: CASSLYTPGQSLETQYF; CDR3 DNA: TGTGCCAGCTCACTCTACACCCCCGGACAGTCCCTGGAGACCCAGTACTTC
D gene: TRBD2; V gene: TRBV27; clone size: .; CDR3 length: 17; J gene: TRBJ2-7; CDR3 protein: CASSLSAPLGLVHEQYF; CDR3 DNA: TGTGCCAGCAGTTTATCGGCTCCTCTAGGACTAGTCCACGAGCAGTACTTC
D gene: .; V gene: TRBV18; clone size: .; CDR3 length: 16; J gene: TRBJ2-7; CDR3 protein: CASSPTSPVVGYEQYF; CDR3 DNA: TGTGCCAGCTCACCGACTAGTCCGGTGGTGGGGTACGAGCAGTACTTC
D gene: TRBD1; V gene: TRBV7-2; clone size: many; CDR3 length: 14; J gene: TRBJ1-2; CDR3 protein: CASSLEQGRTGYTF; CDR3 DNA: TGTGCCAGCAGCTTAGAACAGGGGAGAACTGGCTACACCTTC
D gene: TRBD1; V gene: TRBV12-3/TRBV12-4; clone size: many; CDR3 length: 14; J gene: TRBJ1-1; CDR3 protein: CASSPTGGGTEAFF; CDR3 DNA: TGTGCCAGCAGCCCGACAGGGGGAGGCACTGAAGCTTTCTTT
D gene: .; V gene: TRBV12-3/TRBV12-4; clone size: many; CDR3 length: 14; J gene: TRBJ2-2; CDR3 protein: CASSLGGTAGELFF; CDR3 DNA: TGTGCCAGCAGCCTAGGGGGAACCGCCGGGGAGCTGTTTTTT
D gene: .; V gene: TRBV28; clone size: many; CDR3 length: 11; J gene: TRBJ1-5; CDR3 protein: CASSTNQPQHF; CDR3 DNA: TGTGCCAGCAGTACTAATCAGCCCCAGCATTTT
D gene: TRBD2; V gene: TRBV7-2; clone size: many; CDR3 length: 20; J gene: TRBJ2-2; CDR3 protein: CASSLRVSASGPANTGELFF; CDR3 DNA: TGTGCCAGCAGCTTAAGAGTTTCGGCTAGCGGGCCCGCGAACACCGGGGAGCTGTTTTTT
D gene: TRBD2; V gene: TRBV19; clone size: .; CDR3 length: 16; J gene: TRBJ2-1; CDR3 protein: CASSTGLAERNREQFF; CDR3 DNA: TGTGCCAGTAGTACGGGACTAGCAGAGCGTAACCGGGAGCAGTTCTTC
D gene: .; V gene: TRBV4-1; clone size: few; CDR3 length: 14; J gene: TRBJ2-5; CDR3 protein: CASSPRSQMETQYF; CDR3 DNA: TGCGCCAGCAGCCCCCGGAGCCAGATGGAGACCCAGTACTTC
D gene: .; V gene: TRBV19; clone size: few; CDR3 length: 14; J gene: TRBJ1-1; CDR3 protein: CASSGALQRSEAFF; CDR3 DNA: TGTGCCAGTAGTGGAGCCCTCCAGCGGTCTGAAGCTTTCTTT
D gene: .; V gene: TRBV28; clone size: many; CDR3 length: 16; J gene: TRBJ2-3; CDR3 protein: CASSLFGATSTDTQYF; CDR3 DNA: TGTGCCAGCAGTCTGTTCGGGGCGACCAGCACAGATACGCAGTATTTT
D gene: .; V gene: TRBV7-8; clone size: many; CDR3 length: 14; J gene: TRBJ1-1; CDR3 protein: CASTMVGANTEAFF; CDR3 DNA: TGTGCCAGCACCATGGTGGGGGCGAACACTGAAGCTTTCTTT
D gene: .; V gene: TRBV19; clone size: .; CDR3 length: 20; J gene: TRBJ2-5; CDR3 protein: CASSISEGAWVQPNQETQYF; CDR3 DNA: TGTGCCAGTAGTATTTCTGAAGGGGCCTGGGTCCAGCCCAACCAAGAGACCCAGTACTTC
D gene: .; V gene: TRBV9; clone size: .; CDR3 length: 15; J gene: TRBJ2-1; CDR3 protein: CASSVFADPENEQFF; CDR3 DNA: TGTGCCAGCAGCGTGTTTGCGGACCCCGAAAATGAGCAGTTCTTC
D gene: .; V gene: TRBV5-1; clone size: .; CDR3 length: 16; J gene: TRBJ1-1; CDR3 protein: CASSFEVQPLNTEAFF; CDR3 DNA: TGCGCCAGCAGCTTCGAAGTACAGCCCCTCAACACTGAAGCTTTCTTT
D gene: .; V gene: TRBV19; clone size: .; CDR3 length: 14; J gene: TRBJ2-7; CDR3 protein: CASSQGLAAYEQYF; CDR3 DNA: TGTGCCAGCAGCCAGGGTCTGGCGGCGTACGAGCAGTACTTC
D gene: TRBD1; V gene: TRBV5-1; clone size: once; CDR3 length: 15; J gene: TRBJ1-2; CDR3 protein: CASSPGTGGFQGYTF; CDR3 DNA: TGCGCCAGCAGCCCTGGGACAGGGGGTTTTCAGGGCTACACCTTC
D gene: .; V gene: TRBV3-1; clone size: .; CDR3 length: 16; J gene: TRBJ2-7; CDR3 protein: CASSQRNWPSSYEQYF; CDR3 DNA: TGTGCCAGCAGCCAACGTAACTGGCCGAGCTCCTACGAGCAGTACTTC
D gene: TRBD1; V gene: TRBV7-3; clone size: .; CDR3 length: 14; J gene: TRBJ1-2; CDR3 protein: CASSHGTGYYGYTF; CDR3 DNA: TGTGCCAGCAGCCACGGGACAGGCTACTATGGCTACACCTTC
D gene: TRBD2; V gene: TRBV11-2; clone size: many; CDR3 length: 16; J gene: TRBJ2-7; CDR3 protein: CASSLGAQREVLGQYF; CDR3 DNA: TGTGCCAGCAGCTTAGGGGCCCAGCGGGAGGTGCTTGGGCAGTACTTC
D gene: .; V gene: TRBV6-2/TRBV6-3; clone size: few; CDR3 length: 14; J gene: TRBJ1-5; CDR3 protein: CASSYYSGLWPQHF; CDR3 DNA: TGTGCCAGCAGTTACTACAGTGGGTTGTGGCCCCAGCATTTT
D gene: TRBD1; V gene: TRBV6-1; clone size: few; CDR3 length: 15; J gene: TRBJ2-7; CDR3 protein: CASSNGQGSSYEQYF; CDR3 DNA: TGTGCCAGCAGCAACGGACAGGGGAGCTCCTACGAGCAGTACTTC
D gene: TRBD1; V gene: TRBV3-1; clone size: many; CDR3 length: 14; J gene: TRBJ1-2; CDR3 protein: CASSQVEGGTGYTF; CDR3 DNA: TGTGCCAGCAGCCAAGTCGAAGGGGGCACTGGCTACACCTTC
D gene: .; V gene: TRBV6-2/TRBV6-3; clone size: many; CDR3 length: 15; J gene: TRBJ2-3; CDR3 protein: CASSSRDRSTDTQYF; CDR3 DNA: TGTGCCAGCAGTTCAAGGGACCGAAGCACAGATACGCAGTATTTT